The clone carrying this T cell receptor (beta chain) was detected many times. This entry is derived from a study of T cells in Graves' hyperthyroidism and ophthalmopathy. Germline CDR1 and CDR2: ENHRY and SYGVKD. The CDR3 contains 14 residues. Trimming stripped 6 bases from V and 8 bases from J, with 19 bases between. From RNA transcripts, TCR beta CDR3 regions were amplified. HTBI primers were used for first-round RT-PCR of the TCR CDR3. One entry per CDR3 protein, called by TCRdb with MiXCR from the multiplex PCR reads. This sample has 550,000 to 650,000 distinct CDR3 sequences; about 14% occur once, and the top ten carry more than 5%. PBMCs were obtained from 10 ml fresh peripheral blood.

V and J are TRBV10-3 and TRBJ1-2, with D possibly TRBD1 on 6 matching bases. This receptor was identified in a woman aged 30 to 39 with Graves' hyperthyroidism that later progressed to Graves' ophthalmopathy. Sequencing used blood. The CDR3 DNA reads TGTGCCATCAGATCAGGACAGTGGGGAAAAGGCTACACCTTC. Translated: CAIRSGQWGKGYTF.